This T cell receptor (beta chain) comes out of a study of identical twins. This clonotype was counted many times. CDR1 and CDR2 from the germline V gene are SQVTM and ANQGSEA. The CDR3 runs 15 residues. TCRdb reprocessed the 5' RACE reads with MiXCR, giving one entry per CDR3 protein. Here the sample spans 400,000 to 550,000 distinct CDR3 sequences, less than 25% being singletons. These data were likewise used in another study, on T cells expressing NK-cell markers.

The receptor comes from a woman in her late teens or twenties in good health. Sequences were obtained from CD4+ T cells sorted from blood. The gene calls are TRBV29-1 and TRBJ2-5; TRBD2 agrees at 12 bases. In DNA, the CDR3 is TGCAGTGGACGGCTAGCGGGAGGGCCCCAAGAGACCCAGTACTTC. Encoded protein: CSGRLAGGPQETQYF.